This T cell receptor beta chain was identified in a study of regulatory T cells in long-lasting Graves disease. Study context: Persistent Graves' disease denoted over 5 years of antithyroid drugs plus positive TSH receptor antibodies. Overall study results and limits: It is possible that accuracy was reduced by the small size of the sample.

This clonotype was observed at least ten times. Its specificity is not known. Through Arm-PCR of CDR3 regions and iRepertoire HTBI primers, TCR beta libraries were built. TCRdb reanalysed the multiplex PCR reads using MiXCR and keeps one entry per CDR3 protein. The sample gives roughly 450,000 distinct CDR3 sequences, around 20% of which show up once; approximately 7.8% is in the top ten. Time point specified: persistent/refractory GD, antithyroid drugs over 5 years with positive TRAb. RNA from PBMCs was the source of the TCR library. This CDR3 contains 18 residues. V was cut by 6 bases and J by 2 bases, with 25 bases left in between. The V gene's germline CDR1 is MNHNS and CDR2 SASEGT.

The sample here was peripheral blood mononuclear cells (PBMCs), taken when the disease was refractory, from a patient treated with antithyroid drugs. The clonotype comes from a female donor with Graves disease. The chain has TRBV6-1 and TRBJ1-2, with D maybe TRBD1 (5 bases). The CDR3 DNA reads TGTGCCAGCAGCTTTAAGTTGGACACTCGAGTGGCGAACTATGGCTACACCTTC. It yields the protein CASSFKLDTRVANYGYTF.